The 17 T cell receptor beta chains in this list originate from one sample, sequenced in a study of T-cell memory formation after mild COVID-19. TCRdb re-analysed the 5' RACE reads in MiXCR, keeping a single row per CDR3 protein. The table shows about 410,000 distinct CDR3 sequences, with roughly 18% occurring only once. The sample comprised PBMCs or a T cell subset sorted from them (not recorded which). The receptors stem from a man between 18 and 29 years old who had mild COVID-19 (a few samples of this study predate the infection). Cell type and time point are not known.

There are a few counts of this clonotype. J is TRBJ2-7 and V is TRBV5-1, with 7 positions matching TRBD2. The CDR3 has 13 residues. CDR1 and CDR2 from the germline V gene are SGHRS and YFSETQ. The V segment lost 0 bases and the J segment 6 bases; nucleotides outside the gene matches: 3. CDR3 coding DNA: TGCGCCAGCAGCTTGGCCGGGGAGGGCGAGCAGTACTTC. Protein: CASSLAGEGEQYF.

DNA of the CDR3: TGTGCCAGCAGTACAGTGGGCCTCGGCACAGATACGCAGTATTTT. Protein product: CASSTVGLGTDTQYF. The rearrangement joins TRBV6-5 to TRBJ2-3; D remains unclear. Germline lookup yields CDR1 MNHEY and CDR2 SVGAGI. The V and J ends lost 5 bases and 1 base respectively, with 13 bases between them. This CDR3 is built from 15 residues.

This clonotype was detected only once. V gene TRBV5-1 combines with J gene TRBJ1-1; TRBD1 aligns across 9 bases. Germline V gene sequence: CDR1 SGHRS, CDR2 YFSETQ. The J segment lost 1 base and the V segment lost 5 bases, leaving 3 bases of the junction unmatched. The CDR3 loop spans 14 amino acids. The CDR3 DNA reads TGCGCCAGCAGAACACAGGGGGCGAACACTGAAGCTTTCTTT. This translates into CASRTQGANTEAFF.

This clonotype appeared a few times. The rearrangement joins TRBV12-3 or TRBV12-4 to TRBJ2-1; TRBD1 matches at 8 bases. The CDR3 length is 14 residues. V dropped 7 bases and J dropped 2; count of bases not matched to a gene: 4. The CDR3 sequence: CASIRTGTYNEQFF. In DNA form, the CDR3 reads TGTGCCAGCATTAGGACAGGGACCTACAATGAGCAGTTCTTC.

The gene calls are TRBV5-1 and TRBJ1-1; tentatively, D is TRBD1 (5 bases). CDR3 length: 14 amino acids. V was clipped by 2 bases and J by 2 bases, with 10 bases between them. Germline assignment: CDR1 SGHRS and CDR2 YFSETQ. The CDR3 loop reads CASSFQGPNTEAFF. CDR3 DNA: TGCGCCAGCAGCTTCCAGGGCCCCAACACTGAAGCTTTCTTT.

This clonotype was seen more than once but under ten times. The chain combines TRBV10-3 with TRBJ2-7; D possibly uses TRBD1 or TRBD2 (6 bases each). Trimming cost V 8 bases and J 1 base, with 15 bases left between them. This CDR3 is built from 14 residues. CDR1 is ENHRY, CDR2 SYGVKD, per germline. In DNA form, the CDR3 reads TGTGCCATCGGAGGGGGGCCTATATCCTACGAGCAGTACGTC. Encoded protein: CAIGGGPISYEQYV.

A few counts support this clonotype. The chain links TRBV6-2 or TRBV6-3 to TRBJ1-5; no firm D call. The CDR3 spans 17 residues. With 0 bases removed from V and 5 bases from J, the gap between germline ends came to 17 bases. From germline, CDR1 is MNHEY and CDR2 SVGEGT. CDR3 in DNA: TGTGCCAGCAGTTACTCGAGCATGGGCAGGACGTATCAGCCCCAGCATTTT. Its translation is CASSYSSMGRTYQPQHF.

The CDR3 region has the DNA TGCGCCAGCAGCTCAGCGGGAGCCTCCCCGAACACCGGGGAGCTGTTTTTT. Encoded protein: CASSSAGASPNTGELFF. The chain uses TRBV5-1 and TRBJ2-2, with 8 bases that match TRBD2. V gave up 3 bases and J gave up 0 bases; unmatched junction bases: 7. CDR1 SGHRS and CDR2 YFSETQ come from the germline V gene. CDR3 length: 17 residues.

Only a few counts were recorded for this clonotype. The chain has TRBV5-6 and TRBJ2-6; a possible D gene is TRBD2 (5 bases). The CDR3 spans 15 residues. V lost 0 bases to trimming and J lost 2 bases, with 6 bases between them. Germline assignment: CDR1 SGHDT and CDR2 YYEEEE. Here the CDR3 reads CASSLAGTGANVLTF. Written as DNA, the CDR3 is TGTGCCAGCAGCTTGGCGGGGACTGGGGCCAACGTCCTGACTTTC.

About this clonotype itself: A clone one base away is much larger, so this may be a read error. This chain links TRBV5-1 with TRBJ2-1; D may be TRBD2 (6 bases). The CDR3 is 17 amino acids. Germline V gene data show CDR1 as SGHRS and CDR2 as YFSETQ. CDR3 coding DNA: TGCGCCGGCAGCTTGGCCTGGGTGGGGAGGTCCTACAATGAGCAGTTCTTC. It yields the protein CAGSLAWVGRSYNEQFF.

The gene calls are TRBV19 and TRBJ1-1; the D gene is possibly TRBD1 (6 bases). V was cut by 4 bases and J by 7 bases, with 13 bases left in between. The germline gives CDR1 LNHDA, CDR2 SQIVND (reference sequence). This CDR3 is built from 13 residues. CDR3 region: CASSSDRSYEAFF. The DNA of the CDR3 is TGTGCCAGTAGTAGCGACAGGTCCTATGAAGCTTTCTTT.

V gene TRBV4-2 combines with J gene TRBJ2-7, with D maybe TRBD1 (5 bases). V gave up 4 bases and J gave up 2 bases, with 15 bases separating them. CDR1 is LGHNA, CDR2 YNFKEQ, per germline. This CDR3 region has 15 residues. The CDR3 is CASSLGTGRAYEQYF. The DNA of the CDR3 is TGTGCCAGCAGCCTGGGCACAGGACGAGCCTACGAGCAGTACTTC.

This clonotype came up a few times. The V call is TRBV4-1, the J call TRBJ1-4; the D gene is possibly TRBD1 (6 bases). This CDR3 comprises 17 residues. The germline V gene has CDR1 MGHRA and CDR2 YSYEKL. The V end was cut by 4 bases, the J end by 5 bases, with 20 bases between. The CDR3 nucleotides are TGCGCCAGCAGCCGAAATTCCCAGGGGTCACAGAATGAAAAACTGTTTTTT. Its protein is CASSRNSQGSQNEKLFF.

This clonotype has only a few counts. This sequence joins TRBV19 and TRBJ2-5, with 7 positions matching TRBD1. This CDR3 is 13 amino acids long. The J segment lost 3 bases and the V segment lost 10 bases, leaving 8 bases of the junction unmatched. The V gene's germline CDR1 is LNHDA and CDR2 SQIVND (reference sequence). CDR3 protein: CATSGTDKETQYF. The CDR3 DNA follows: TGTGCCACTTCCGGGACAGATAAAGAGACCCAGTACTTC.

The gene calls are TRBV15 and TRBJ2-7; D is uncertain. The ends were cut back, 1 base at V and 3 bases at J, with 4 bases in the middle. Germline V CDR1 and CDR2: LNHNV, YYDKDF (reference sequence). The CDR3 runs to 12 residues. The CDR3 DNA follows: TGTGCCACCAGCAGAGTTGACTACGAGCAGTACTTC. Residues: CATSRVDYEQYF.

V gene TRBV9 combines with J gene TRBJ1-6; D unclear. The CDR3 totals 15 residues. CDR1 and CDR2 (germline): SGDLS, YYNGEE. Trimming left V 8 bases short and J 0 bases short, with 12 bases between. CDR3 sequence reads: CASGEGRSYNSPLHF. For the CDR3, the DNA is TGTGCCAGTGGAGAAGGTCGCTCCTATAATTCACCCCTCCACTTT.

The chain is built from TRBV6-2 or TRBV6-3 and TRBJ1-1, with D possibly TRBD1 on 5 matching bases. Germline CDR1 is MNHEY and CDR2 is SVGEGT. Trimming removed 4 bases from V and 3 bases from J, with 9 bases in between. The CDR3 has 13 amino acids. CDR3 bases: TGTGCCAGCAGTTTCAACAGGTACACTGAAGCTTTCTTT. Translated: CASSFNRYTEAFF.